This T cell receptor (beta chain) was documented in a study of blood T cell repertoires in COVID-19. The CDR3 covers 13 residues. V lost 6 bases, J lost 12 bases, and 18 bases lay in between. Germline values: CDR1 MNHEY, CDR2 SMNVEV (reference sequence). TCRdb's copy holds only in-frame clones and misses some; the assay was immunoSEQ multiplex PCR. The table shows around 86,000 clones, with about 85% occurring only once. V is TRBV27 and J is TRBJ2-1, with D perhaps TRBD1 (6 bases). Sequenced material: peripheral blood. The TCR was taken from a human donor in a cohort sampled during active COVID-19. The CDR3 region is CASSEDSRGRQFF. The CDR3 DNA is TGTGCCAGCAGCGAGGACAGTAGGGGTAGGCAGTTCTTC.